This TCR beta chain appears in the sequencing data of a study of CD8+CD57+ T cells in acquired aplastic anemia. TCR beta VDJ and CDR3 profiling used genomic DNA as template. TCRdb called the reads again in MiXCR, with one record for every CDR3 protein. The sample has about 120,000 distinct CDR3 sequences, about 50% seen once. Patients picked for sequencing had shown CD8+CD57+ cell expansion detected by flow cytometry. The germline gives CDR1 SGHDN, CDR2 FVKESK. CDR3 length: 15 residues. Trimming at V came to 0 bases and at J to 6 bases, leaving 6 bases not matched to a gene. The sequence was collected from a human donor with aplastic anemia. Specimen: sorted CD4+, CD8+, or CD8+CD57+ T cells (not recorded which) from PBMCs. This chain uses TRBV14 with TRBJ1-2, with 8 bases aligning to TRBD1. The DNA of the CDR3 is TGTGCCAGCAGCCAAGATTGGACAGGGAATGATGGCTACACCTTC. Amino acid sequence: CASSQDWTGNDGYTF.